This T cell receptor (beta chain) emerged from a study of OX40 agonist ivuxolimab in advanced cancers. At the level of the study: The patients received ivuxolimab by intravenous route every 2 weeks at 0.01 to 10 mg/kg. It was permissible to have had prior anti-PD-1, anti-PD-L1 or anti-CTLA-4 therapy, and around 40% had some.

Only in-frame clones appear in the TCRdb table, and some are missing; sequencing was by immunoSEQ multiplex PCR. The table includes about 66,000 clones, around 87% detected once. A word on this clone: Its cognate antigen is unknown.

General study findings and limits: Doses of 0.1 to 3.0 mg/kg were accompanied by clonal expansion of CD4+ and CD8+ blood T cells by week 6.

CDR1 is SGHTA, CDR2 FQGNSA, per germline. V lost 6 bases and J 0 bases, leaving 18 bases between the germline ends. This CDR3 has 16 amino acids. The sequence was obtained from an adult with an advanced solid tumor such as melanoma, head and neck, liver or kidney cancer. V and J are TRBV7-2 and TRBJ2-7; D perhaps matches TRBD1 (7 bases). Sequences were derived from CD4+ or CD8+ T cells sorted from blood, sampled in a trial of the OX40 agonist ivuxolimab. CDR3 bases: TGTGCCAGCAGTGAGGGGGGACAGCCGAGCTCCTACGAGCAGTACTTC. Translating it yields CASSEGGQPSSYEQYF.